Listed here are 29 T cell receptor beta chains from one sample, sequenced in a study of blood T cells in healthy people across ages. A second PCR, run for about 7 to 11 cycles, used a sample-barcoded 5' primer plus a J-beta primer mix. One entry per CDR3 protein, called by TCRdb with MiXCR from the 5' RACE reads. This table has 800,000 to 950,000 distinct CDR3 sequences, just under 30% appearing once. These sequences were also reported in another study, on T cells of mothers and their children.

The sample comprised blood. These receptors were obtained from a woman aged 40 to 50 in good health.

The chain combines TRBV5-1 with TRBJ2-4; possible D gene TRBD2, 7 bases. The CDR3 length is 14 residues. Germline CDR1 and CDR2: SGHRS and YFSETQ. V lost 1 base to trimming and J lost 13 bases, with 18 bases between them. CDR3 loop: CASSLPGGHNEQYF. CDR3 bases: TGCGCCAGCAGCTTGCCCGGGGGGCACAATGAGCAGTACTTC.

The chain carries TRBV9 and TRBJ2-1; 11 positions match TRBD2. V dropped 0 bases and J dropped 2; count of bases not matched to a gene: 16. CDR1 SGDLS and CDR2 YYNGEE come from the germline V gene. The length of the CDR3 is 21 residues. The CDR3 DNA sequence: TGTGCCAGCAGCGTAGGGGGGTGGGAGGGACTAGCGGTCCGGGCCTACAATGAGCAGTTCTTC. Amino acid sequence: CASSVGGWEGLAVRAYNEQFF.

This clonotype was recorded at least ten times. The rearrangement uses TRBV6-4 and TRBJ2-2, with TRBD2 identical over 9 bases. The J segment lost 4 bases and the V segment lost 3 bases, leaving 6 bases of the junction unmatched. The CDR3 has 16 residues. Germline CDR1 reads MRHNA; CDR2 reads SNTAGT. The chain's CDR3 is CASSEGTSRPTGELFF. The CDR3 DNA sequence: TGTGCCAGCAGTGAAGGGACTAGCAGGCCCACCGGGGAGCTGTTTTTT.

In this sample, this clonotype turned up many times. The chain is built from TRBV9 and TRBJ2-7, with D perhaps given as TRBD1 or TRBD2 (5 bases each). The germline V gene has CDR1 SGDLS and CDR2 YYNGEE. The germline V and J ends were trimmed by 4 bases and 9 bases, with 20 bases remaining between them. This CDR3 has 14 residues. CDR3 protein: CASSLGPGLRGQYF. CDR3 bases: TGTGCCAGCAGCTTGGGACCTGGCCTACGAGGGCAGTACTTC.

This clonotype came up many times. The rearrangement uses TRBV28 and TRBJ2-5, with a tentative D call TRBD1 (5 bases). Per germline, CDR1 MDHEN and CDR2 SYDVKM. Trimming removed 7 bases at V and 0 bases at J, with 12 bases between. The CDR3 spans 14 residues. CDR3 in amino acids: CASTLAGNQETQYF. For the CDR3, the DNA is TGTGCCAGCACCCTGGCAGGGAACCAAGAGACCCAGTACTTC.

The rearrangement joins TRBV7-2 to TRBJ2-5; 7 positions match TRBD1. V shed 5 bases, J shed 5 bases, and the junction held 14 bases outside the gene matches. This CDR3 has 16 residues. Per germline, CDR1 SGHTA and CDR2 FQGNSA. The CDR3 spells CASSPQQGIVGETQYF. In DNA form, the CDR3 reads TGTGCCAGCAGCCCACAACAGGGGATTGTGGGGGAGACCCAGTACTTC.

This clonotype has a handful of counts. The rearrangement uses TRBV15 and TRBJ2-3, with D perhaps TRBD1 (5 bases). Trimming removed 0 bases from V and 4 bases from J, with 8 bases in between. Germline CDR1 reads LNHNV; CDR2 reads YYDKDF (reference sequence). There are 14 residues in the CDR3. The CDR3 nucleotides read TGTGCCACCAGCAGAGAAGGGGCCGCAGATACGCAGTATTTT. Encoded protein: CATSREGAADTQYF. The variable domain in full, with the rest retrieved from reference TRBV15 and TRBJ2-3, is DAMVIQNPRYQVTQFGKPVTLSCSQTLNHNVMYWYQQKSSQAPKLLFHYYDKDFNNEADTPDNFQSRRPNTSFCFLDIRSPGLGDTAMYLCATSREGAADTQYFGPGTRLTVL.

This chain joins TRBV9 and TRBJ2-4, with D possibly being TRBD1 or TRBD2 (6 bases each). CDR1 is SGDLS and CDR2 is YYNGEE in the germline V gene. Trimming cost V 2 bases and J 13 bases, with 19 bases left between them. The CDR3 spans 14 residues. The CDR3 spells CASSVGVQGGEQYF. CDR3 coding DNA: TGTGCCAGCAGCGTCGGCGTACAGGGAGGAGAGCAGTACTTC.

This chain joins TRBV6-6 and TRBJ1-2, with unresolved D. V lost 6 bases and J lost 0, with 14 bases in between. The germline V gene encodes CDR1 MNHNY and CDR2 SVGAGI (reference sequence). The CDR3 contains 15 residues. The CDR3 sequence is CASSENLQTNYGYTF. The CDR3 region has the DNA TGTGCCAGCAGCGAAAACCTACAGACTAACTATGGCTACACCTTC.

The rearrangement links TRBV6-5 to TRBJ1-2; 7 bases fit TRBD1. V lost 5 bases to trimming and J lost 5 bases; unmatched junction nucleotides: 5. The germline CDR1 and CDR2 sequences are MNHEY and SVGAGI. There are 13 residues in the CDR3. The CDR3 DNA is TGTGCCAGCAGTATGGGACAGAATTATGGCTACACCTTC. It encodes CASSMGQNYGYTF.

CDR3 coding DNA: TGTGCCAGCAGTGCATCTGTCTCTGGAAACACCATATATTTT. Translating gives CASSASVSGNTIYF. The rearrangement links TRBV9 to TRBJ1-3, with unresolved D. V shed 5 bases and J shed 0 bases, with 9 bases lying between them. The CDR3 extends over 14 amino acids. Germline CDR1 and CDR2: SGDLS and YYNGEE.

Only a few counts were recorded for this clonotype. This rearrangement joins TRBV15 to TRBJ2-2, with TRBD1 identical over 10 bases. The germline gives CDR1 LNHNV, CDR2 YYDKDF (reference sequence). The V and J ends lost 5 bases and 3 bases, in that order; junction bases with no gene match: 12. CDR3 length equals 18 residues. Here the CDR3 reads CATSPSGTGELYTGELFF. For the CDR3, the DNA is TGTGCCACCAGCCCATCGGGGACAGGGGAATTATACACCGGGGAGCTGTTTTTT.

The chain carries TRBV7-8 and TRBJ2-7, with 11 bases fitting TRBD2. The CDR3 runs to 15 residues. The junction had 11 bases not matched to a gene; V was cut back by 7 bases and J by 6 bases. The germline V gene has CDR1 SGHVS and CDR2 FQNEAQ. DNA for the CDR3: TGTGCCAGCACCATACTAGCGGGAGTCCTCGGCGAGCAGTACTTC. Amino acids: CASTILAGVLGEQYF.

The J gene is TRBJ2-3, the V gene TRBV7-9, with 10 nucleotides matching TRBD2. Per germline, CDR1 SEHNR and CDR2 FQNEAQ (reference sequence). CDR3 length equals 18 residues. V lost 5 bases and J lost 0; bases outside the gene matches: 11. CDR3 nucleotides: TGTGCCAGCAGCCTTACTAGCGGGGCAGCCGCTAGCACAGATACGCAGTATTTT. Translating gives CASSLTSGAAASTDTQYF.

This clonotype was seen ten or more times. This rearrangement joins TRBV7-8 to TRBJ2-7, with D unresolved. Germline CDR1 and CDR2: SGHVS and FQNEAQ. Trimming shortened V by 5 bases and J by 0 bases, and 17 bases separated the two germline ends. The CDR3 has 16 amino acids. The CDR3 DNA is TGTGCCAGCAGCAAAGGACGGATTATGAGCTCCTACGAGCAGTACTTC. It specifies CASSKGRIMSSYEQYF.

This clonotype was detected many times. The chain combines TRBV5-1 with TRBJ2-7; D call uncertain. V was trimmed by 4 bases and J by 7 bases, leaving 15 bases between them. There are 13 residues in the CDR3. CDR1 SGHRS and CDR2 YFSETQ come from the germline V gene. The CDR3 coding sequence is TGCGCCAGCAGCCTAGACCAGGAAGGGGAGCAGTACTTC. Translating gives CASSLDQEGEQYF.

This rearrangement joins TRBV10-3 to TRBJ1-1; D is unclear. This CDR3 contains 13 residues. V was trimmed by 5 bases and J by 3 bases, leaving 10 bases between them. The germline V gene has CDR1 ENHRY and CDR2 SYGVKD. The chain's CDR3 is CAISPGSDTEAFF. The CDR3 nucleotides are TGTGCCATCAGTCCGGGGAGTGACACTGAAGCTTTCTTT.

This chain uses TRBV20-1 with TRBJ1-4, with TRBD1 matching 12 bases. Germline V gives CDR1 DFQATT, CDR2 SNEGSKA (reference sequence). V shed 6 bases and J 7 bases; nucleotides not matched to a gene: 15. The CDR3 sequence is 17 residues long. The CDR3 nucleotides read TGCAGTGCCCTTCCCGGGACAGGGGGCGAAAACAGTGAAAAACTGTTTTTT. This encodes CSALPGTGGENSEKLFF.

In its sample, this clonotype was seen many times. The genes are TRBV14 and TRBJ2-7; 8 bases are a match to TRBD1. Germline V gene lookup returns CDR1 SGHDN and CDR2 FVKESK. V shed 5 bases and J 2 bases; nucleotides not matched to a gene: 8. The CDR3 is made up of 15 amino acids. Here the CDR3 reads CASSSRATGAYEQYF. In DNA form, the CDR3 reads TGTGCCAGCAGCTCTAGAGCGACAGGGGCCTACGAGCAGTACTTC.

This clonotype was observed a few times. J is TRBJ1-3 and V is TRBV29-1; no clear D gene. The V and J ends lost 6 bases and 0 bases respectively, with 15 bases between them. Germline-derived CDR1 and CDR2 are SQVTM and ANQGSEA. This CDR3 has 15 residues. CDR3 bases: TGCAGCGTGGCGGGCGACATCCTCTCTGGAAACACCATATATTTT. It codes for CSVAGDILSGNTIYF.

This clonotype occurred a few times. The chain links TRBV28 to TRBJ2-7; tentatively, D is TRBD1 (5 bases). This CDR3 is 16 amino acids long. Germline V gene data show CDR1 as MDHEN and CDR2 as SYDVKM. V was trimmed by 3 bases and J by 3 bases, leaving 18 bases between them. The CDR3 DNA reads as TGTGCCAGCAGTTTCCCCCTTACAGGCCGACTCTACGAGCAGTACTTC. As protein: CASSFPLTGRLYEQYF.

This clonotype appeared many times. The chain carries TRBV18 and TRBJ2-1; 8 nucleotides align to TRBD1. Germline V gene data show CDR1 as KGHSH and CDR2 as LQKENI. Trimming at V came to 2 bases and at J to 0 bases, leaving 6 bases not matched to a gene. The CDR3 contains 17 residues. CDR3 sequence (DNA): TGTGCCAGCTCACCAAGGACAGGGATCTACTCCTACAATGAGCAGTTCTTC. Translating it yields CASSPRTGIYSYNEQFF.

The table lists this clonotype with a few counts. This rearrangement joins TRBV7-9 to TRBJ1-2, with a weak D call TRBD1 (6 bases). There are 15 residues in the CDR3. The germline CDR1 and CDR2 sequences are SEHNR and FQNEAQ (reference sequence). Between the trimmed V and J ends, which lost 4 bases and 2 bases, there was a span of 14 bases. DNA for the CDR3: TGTGCCAGCAGCTATCGTGAAGGGGGGAACTATGGCTACACCTTC. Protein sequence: CASSYREGGNYGYTF. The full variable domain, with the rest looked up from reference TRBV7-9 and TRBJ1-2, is DTGVSQNPRHKITKRGQNVTFRCDPISEHNRLYWYRQTLGQGPEFLTYFQNEAQLEKSRLLSDRFSAERPKGSFSTLEIQRTEQGDSAMYLCASSYREGGNYGYTFGSGTRLTVV.

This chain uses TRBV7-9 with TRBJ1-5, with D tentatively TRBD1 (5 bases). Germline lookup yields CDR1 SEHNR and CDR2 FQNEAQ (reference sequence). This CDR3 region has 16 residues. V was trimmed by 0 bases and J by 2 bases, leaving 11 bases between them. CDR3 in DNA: TGTGCCAGCAGCTTAGCGCGAGGGGCGGGCAATCAGCCCCAGCATTTT. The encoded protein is CASSLARGAGNQPQHF.

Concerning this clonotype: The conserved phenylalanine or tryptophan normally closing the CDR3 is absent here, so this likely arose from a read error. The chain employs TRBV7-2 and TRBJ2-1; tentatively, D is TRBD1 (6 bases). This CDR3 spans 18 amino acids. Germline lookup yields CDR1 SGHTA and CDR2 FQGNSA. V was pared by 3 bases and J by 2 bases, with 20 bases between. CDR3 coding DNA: TGTGCCAGCAGCTTGCCCTCCTTAGTGGGGGCCACCTACAATGAGCAGTTCTCC. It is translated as CASSLPSLVGATYNEQFS.

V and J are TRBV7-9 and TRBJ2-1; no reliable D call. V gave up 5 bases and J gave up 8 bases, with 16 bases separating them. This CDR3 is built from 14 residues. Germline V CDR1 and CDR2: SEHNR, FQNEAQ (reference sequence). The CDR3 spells CASSPSRNVDEQFF. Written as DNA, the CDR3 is TGTGCCAGCAGCCCATCTAGAAATGTTGATGAGCAGTTCTTC. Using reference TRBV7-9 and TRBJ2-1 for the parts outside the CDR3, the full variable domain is DTGVSQNPRHKITKRGQNVTFRCDPISEHNRLYWYRQTLGQGPEFLTYFQNEAQLEKSRLLSDRFSAERPKGSFSTLEIQRTEQGDSAMYLCASSPSRNVDEQFFGPGTRLTVL.

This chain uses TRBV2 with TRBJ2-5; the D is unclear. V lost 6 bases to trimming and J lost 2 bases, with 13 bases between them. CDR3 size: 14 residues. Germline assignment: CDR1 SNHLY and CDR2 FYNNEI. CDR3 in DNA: TGTGCCAGCAGGGACCCGACTGAACAAGAGACCCAGTACTTC. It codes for CASRDPTEQETQYF.

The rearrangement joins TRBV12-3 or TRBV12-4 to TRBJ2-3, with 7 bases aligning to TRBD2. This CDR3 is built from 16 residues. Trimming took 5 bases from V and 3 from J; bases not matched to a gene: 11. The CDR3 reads CASSKSPTSWTDTQYF. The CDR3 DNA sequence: TGTGCCAGCAGTAAGTCCCCGACTAGCTGGACAGATACGCAGTATTTT.

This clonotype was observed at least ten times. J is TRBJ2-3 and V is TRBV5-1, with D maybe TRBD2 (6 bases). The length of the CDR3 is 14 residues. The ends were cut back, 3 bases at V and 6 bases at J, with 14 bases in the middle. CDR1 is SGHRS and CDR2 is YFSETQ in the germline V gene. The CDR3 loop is CASSSGPEGDTQYF. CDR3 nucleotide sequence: TGCGCCAGCAGCTCGGGACCGGAGGGCGATACGCAGTATTTT. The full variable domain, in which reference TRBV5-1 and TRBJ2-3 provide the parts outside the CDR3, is KAGVTQTPRYLIKTRGQQVTLSCSPISGHRSVSWYQQTPGQGLQFLFEYFSETQRNKGNFPGRFSGRQFSNSRSEMNVSTLELGDSALYLCASSSGPEGDTQYFGPGTRLTVL.